This T cell receptor (beta chain) was sequenced for a study of blood T cell repertoires in COVID-19 (dated by TCRdb to between 2020 and 2021). Turning to the overall study: The collaborator samples originated in the United States, Italy and Spain and spanned the acute and convalescent phases of COVID-19. The repertoires were released in a freely available public database intended as a resource for research on the immune response to SARS-CoV-2. A de-identified subject ID, COVID-19 status, age in years and sex were almost always included in the sample metadata. Where HLA class I and class II types were available, the types were taken from metadata supplied by the sample provider, not from assay-based typing. The prospective study material was composed of cDNA or gDNA derived from T cells, B-cell-depleted T cells, or PBMCs. The samples were drawn from two sources: the first 160 participants of the ongoing ImmuneRACE study, and over 950 subjects contributed by 6 global collaborators. Deeply sampled blood TCRbeta repertoires from subjects exposed to, actively infected with, or recovered from COVID-19 were included in the dataset. Summary of the overall study and its limitations: Clinical and demographic metadata were provided uncurated, with the amount varying by source and participant.

TCRbeta CDR3 regions were amplified from genomic DNA using the immunoSEQ Assay, a bias-controlled multiplex PCR. From the authors' description of their analysis: Nucleated cell counts per sample were estimated from amplification of reference gene primers within the assay. To quantify the absolute abundance of each unique TCRbeta CDR3 rearrangement, sequence reads were collapsed and filtered. Productive Simpson clonality was computed per sample as the square root of Simpson's diversity index over productive rearrangements. TCRdb retrieved this table from immuneACCESS and kept in-frame rearrangements only. Not all clones are present; in checked studies, unresolved V genes account for under half, and no reason is known for the remainder. V and J calls and clone size are those listed in that table; D and trimming were worked out from the DNA. This sample holds more than 100,000 clones; 85% to 90% were observed only once. The top ten clones comprise more than 2% of the sample.

Each collaborating institution followed its own protocols to collect whole blood in K2EDTA tubes. For TCRbeta analysis, collaborator samples were shipped as frozen whole blood, as isolated PBMCs, or as DNA extracted from either sample type. The germline V gene specifies SGHRS as CDR1 and YFSETQ as CDR2. The CDR3 measures 15 amino acids from cysteine to phenylalanine. CDR3 DNA is the only sequence kept; it has 45 bases, read in frame from the first base. V loses 0 bases at its end and J loses 6 bases; junction bases beyond the gene matches: 9. As concerns this clone: No cognate antigen has been identified for it. No base quality information exists; no much larger clone differs at one position.

Specimen: peripheral blood. The chain is encoded by TRBV5-1 joined to TRBJ2-7; 7 bases in the middle match TRBD2. This clonotype was obtained from an older man with active COVID-19. The CDR3 here reads CASSLVGGGLSEQYF. The DNA sequence is as follows: TGCGCCAGCAGCTTGGTTGGGGGAGGGTTGAGCGAGCAGTACTTC.